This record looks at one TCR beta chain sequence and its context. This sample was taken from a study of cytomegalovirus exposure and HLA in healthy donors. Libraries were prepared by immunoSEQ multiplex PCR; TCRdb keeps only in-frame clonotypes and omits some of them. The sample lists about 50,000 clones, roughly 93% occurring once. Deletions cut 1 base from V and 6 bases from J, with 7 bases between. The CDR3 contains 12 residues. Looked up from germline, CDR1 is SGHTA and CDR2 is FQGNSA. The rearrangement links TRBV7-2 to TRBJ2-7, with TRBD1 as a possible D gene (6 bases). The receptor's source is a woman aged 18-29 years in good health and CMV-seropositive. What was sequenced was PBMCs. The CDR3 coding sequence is TGTGCCAGCAGCTTAGACAGGGCCGAGCAGTACTTC. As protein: CASSLDRAEQYF.